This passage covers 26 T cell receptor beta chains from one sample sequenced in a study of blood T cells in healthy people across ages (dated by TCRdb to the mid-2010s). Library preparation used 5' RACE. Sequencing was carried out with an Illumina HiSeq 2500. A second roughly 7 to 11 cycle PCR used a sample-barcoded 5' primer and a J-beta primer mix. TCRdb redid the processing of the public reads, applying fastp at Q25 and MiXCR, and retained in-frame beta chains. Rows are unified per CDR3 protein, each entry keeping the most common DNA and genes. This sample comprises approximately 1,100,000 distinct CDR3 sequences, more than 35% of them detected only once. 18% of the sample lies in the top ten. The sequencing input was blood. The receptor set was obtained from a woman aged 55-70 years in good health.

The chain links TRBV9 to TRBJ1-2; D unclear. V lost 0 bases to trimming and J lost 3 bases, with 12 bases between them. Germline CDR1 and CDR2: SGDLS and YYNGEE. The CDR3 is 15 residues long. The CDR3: CASSVVPGKHYGYTF. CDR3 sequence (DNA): TGTGCCAGCAGCGTAGTCCCGGGAAAGCACTATGGCTACACCTTC.

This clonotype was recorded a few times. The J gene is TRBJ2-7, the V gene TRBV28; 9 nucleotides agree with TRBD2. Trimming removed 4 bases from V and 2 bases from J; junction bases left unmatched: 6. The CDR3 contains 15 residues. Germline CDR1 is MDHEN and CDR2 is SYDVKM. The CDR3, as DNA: TGTGCCAGCAGTTCAAATAGCGGGAGCCCCTACGAGCAGTACTTC. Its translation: CASSSNSGSPYEQYF.

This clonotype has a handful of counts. CDR3 bases: TGCAGCGTGGGAGGAGGGGCAGGCTACAATGAGCAGTTCTTC. Translation gives CSVGGGAGYNEQFF. The V call is TRBV29-1, the J call TRBJ2-1; D may be TRBD2 (6 bases). The germline V gene encodes CDR1 SQVTM and CDR2 ANQGSEA. Between the trimmed V and J ends, which lost 6 bases and 3 bases, there was a span of 15 bases. This CDR3 has 14 amino acids.

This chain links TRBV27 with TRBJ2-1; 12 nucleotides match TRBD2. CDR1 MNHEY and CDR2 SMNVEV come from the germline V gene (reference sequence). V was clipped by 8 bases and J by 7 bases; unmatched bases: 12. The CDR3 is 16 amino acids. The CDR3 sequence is CASVRTSGMNGNEQFF. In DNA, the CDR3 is TGTGCCAGCGTTAGGACTAGCGGGATGAATGGTAATGAGCAGTTCTTC.

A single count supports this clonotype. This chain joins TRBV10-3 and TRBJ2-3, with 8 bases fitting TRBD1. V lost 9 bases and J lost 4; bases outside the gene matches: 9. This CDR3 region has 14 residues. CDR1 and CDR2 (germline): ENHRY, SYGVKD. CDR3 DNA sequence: TGTGCCATTTCGACAGGGGAGGCTTCAGATACGCAGTATTTT. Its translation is CAISTGEASDTQYF.

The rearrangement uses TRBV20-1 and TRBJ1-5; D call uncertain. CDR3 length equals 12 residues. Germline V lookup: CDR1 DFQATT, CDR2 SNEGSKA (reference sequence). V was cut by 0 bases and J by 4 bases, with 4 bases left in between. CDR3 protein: CSARETNQPQHF. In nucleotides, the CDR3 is TGCAGTGCTAGAGAAACGAATCAGCCCCAGCATTTT.

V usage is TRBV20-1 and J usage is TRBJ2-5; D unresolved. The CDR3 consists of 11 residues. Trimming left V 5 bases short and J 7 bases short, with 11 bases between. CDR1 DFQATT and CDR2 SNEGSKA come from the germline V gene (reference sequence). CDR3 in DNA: TGCAGTGCTGGACCGGAAGGGACCCAGTACTTC. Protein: CSAGPEGTQYF.

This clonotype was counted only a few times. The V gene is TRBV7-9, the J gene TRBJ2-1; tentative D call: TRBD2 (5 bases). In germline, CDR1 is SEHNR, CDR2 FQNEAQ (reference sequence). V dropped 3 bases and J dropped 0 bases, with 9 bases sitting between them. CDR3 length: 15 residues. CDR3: CASSFSEGSYNEQFF. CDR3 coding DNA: TGTGCCAGCAGCTTCTCCGAGGGCTCCTACAATGAGCAGTTCTTC. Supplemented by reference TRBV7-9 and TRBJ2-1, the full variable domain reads DTGVSQNPRHKITKRGQNVTFRCDPISEHNRLYWYRQTLGQGPEFLTYFQNEAQLEKSRLLSDRFSAERPKGSFSTLEIQRTEQGDSAMYLCASSFSEGSYNEQFFGPGTRLTVL.

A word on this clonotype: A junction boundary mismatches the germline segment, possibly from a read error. The DNA for the CDR3 is TGCTCCAGCAGTGAGAGGGGGACCACAGATACGCAGTATTTT. Its translation is CSSSERGTTDTQYF. The chain carries TRBV10-2 and TRBJ2-3, with D maybe TRBD1 (6 bases). This CDR3 contains 14 residues. In germline, CDR1 is WSHSY, CDR2 SAAADI.

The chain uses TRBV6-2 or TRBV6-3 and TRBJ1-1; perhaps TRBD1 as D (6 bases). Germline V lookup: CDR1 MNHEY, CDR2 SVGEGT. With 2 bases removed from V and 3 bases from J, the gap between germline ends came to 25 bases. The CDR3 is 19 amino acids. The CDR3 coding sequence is TGTGCCAGCAGTTACCGTATCGGGACACCCATTGAAGAAGACACTGAAGCTTTCTTT. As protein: CASSYRIGTPIEEDTEAFF.

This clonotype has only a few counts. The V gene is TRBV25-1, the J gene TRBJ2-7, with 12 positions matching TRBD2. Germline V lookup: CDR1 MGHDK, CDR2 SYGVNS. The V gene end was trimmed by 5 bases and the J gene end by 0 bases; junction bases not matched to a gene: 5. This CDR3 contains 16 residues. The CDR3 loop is CASSSLAGGDSYEQYF. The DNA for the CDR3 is TGTGCCAGCAGTTCTCTAGCGGGAGGGGACTCCTACGAGCAGTACTTC.

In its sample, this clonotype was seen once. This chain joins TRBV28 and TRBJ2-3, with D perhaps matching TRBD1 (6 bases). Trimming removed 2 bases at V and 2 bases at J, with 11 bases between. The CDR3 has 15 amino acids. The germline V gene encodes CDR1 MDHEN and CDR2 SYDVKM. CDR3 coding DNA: TGTGCCAGCAGTTTAGGCTGGGGGCCCACAGATACGCAGTATTTT. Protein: CASSLGWGPTDTQYF.

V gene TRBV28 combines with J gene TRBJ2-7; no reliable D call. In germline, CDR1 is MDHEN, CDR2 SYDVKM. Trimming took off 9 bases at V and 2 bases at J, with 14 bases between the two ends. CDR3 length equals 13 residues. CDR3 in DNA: TGTGCCAGTGTAGGAGAGGAGACCTACGAGCAGTACTTC. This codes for CASVGEETYEQYF.

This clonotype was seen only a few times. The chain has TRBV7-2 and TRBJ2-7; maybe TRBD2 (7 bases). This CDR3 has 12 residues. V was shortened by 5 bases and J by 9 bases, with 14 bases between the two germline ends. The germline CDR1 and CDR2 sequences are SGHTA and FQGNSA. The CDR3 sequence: CASSPTGRAQYF. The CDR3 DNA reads TGTGCCAGCAGCCCAACAGGGAGGGCGCAGTACTTC.

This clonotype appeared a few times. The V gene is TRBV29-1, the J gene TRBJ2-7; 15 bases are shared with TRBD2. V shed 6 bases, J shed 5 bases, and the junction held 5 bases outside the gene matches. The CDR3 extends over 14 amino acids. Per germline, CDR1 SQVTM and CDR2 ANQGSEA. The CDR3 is CSVVRTSGRDEQYF. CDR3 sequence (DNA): TGCAGCGTCGTTCGGACTAGCGGGAGGGACGAGCAGTACTTC.

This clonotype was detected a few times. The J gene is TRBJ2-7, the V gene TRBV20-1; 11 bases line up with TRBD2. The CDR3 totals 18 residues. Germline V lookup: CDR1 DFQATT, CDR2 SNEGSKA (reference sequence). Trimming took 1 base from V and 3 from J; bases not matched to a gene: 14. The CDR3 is CSARGQLAGGETYYEQYF. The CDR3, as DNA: TGCAGTGCTAGAGGGCAGCTAGCGGGAGGCGAAACTTACTACGAGCAGTACTTC.

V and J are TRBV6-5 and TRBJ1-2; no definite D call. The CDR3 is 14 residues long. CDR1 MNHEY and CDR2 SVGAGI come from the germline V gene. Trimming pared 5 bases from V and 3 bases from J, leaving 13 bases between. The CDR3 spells CASSGSGRDYGYTF. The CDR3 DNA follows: TGTGCCAGCAGTGGGTCTGGACGAGACTATGGCTACACCTTC.

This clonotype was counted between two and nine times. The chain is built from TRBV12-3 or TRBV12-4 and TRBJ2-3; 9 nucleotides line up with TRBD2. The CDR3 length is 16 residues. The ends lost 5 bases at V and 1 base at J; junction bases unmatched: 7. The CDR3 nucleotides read TGTGCCAGCAGTACACCGGGACTAGCCCGCACAGATACGCAGTATTTT. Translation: CASSTPGLARTDTQYF.

DNA for the CDR3: TGTGCCAGCAGCTTAAAAACGGGTCAAGAGACCCAGTACTTC. Translating gives CASSLKTGQETQYF. The gene calls are TRBV7-2 and TRBJ2-5; D unclear. Trimming left V 2 bases short and J 2 bases short, with 9 bases between. Germline V gene sequence: CDR1 SGHTA, CDR2 FQGNSA. The CDR3 has 14 amino acids.

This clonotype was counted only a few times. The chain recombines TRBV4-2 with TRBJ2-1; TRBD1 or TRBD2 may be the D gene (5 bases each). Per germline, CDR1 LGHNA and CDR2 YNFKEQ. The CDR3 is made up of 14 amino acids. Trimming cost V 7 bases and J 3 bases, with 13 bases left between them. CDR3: CASNEPGRYNEQFF. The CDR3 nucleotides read TGTGCCAGCAACGAGCCGGGACGCTACAATGAGCAGTTCTTC.

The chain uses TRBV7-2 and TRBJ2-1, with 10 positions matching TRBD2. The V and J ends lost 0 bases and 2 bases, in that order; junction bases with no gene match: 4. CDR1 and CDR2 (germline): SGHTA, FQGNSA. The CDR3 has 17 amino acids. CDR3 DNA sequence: TGTGCCAGCAGCTTAGCGATAGCGGGAGGTGCCTACAATGAGCAGTTCTTC. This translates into CASSLAIAGGAYNEQFF. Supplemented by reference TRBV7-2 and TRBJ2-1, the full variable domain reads GAGVSQSPSNKVTEKGKDVELRCDPISGHTALYWYRQSLGQGLEFLIYFQGNSAPDKSGLPSDRFSAERTGGSVSTLTIQRTQQEDSAVYLCASSLAIAGGAYNEQFFGPGTRLTVL.

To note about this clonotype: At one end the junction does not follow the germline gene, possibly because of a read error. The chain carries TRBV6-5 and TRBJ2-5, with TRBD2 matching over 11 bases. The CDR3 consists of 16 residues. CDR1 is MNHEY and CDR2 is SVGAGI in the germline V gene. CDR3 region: CASSDSSSGRAEEQYF. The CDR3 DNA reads TGTGCCAGCAGTGACTCGAGTAGCGGGAGGGCCGAAGAGCAGTACTTC.

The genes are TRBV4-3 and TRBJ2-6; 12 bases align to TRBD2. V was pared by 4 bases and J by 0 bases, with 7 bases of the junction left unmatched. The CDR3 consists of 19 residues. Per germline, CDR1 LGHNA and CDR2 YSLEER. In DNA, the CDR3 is TGCGCCAGCAGCCGAGTTAGACTAGCGGGAGTCTCTGGGGCCAACGTCCTGACTTTC. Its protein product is CASSRVRLAGVSGANVLTF.

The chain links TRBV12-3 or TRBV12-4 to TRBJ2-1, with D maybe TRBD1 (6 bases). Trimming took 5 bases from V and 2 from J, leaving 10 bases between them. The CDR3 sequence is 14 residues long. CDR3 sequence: CASSARDTYNEQFF. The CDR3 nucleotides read TGTGCCAGCAGTGCCAGGGACACCTACAATGAGCAGTTCTTC.

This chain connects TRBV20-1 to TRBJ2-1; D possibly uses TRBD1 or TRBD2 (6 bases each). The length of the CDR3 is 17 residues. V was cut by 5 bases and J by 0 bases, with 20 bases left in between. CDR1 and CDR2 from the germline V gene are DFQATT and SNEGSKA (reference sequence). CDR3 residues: CSAETLLADSSYNEQFF. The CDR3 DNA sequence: TGCAGTGCTGAGACCCTTTTAGCGGACAGCTCCTACAATGAGCAGTTCTTC.

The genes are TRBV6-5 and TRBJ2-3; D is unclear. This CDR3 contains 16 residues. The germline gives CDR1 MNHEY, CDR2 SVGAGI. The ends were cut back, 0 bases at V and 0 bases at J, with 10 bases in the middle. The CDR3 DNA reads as TGTGCCAGCAGTTACTCGGAAGTGGCTAGCACAGATACGCAGTATTTT. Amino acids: CASSYSEVASTDTQYF.